This T cell receptor beta chain was sequenced for a study of cytomegalovirus exposure and HLA in healthy donors. There are 14 residues in the CDR3. Germline V gene sequence: CDR1 MNHEY, CDR2 SVGAGI. The V and J ends lost 8 bases and 8 bases respectively, with 19 bases between them. It was with 60 Vbeta and 13 Jbeta primers that the PCR ran. In the study's own analysis: Around 80 million unique TCR beta chains, about 11 million of them shared, were counted by a later analysis. Produced via immunoSEQ multiplex PCR; TCRdb's table is partial and in-frame only. V, J and clone size derive from that table, while D and trimming were established from the DNA sequence. The table lists approximately 150,000 clones, with approximately 0.88% in the top ten.

The chain carries TRBV6-5 and TRBJ2-1; tentative D call: TRBD2 (6 bases). The source is a male donor in good health and CMV-seronegative. Sequenced material: PBMCs. In nucleotides, the CDR3 is TGTGCCAGCCAAAAGCGGGCTGCCGTCCATGAGCAGTTCTTC. Its protein product is CASQKRAAVHEQFF.